This paragraph covers one T cell receptor beta chain sequence. The antigen is unknown. The data belong to a study of T cells in localized non-small cell lung cancer. Findings of the study overall: Those with higher blood T cell density had longer overall survival.

Clones were read by immunoSEQ multiplex PCR, and TCRdb kept only the in-frame ones, dropping some. The profile covers about 40,000 clones, with 91% appearing a single time and 8% to 11% taken by the ten largest. Trimming stripped 4 bases from V and 8 bases from J, with 20 bases between. Per the germline V gene, CDR1 is LGHNA and CDR2 is YNFKEQ. The CDR3 totals 15 residues. Sequences were derived from PBMCs, sampled before any cancer treatment. The rearrangement joins TRBV4-2 to TRBJ1-2; no reliable D call. The receptor's source is a woman aged 35 to 69 with stage II lung adenocarcinoma. The CDR3 nucleotides are TGTGCCAGCAGCCCTCGTGAGTCCAAAGAGGTGGGCTACACCTTC. It codes for CASSPRESKEVGYTF.